This T cell receptor beta chain was sequenced for a study of OX40 agonist ivuxolimab in advanced cancers. Study-wide context: Ivuxolimab was administered intravenously to patients at 0.01 to 10 mg/kg every 2 weeks.

Findings and caveats of the study: At 0.1-3.0 mg/kg, partial responders had clonal expansion among the lowest observed.

Germline trimming cut 6 bases from V and 1 base from J; bases unmatched to any gene: 5. This CDR3 region has 14 residues. From germline, CDR1 is MNHEY and CDR2 SVGAGI. About this clone itself: Antigen unknown.

Profiling relied on immunoSEQ multiplex PCR, and the TCRdb table lists in-frame clones only, not all of them. The sample consists of roughly 70,000 clones, about 82% of them appearing once. The chain employs TRBV6-5 and TRBJ1-1, with TRBD1 matching 7 bases. This specimen consisted of CD4+ or CD8+ T cells sorted from blood, obtained in a trial of the OX40 agonist ivuxolimab. This clonotype originated in an adult with an advanced solid tumor such as melanoma, head and neck, liver or kidney cancer. CDR3 loop: CASRPQGWNTEAFF. The DNA of the CDR3 is TGTGCCAGCAGACCACAGGGGTGGAACACTGAAGCTTTCTTT.